Following are 17 T cell receptor beta chains from one sample sequenced in a study of OX40 agonist ivuxolimab in advanced cancers. Method: immunoSEQ multiplex PCR; TCRdb's copy keeps in-frame clones and lacks some. Here the sample spans some 80,000 clones, approximately 87% being singletons. The sequencing used CD4+ or CD8+ T cells sorted from blood, collected in a trial of the OX40 agonist ivuxolimab. The source of these receptors is an adult with an advanced solid tumor such as melanoma, head and neck, liver or kidney cancer.

The chain carries TRBV18 and TRBJ2-2; maybe TRBD2 (5 bases). CDR1 and CDR2 from the germline V gene are KGHSH and LQKENI. Between the trimmed V and J ends, which lost 0 bases and 8 bases, there was a span of 13 bases. This CDR3 has 15 residues. The CDR3 DNA follows: TGTGCCAGCTCACCACCCGGGATAGGCTTTGGGGAGCTGTTTTTT. It codes for CASSPPGIGFGELFF. The whole variable domain, filled in from reference TRBV18 and TRBJ2-2, reads NAGVMQNPRHLVRRRGQEARLRCSPMKGHSHVYWYRQLPEEGLKFMVYLQKENIIDESGMPKERFSAEFPKEGPSILRIQQVVRGDSAAYFCASSPPGIGFGELFFGEGSRLTVL.

V and J are TRBV12-5 and TRBJ2-5; D is possibly TRBD2 (5 bases). CDR3 length equals 14 residues. Trimming took off 2 bases at V and 5 bases at J, with 12 bases between the two ends. CDR1 and CDR2 (germline): LGHNT, FRNRAP. Here the CDR3 reads CASGLTLGVETQYF. The CDR3, as DNA: TGTGCTAGTGGTTTGACCCTCGGGGTGGAGACCCAGTACTTC.

The chain couples TRBV6-5 to TRBJ2-2; 8 nucleotides match TRBD1. CDR3 length equals 15 residues. Germline V gives CDR1 MNHEY, CDR2 SVGAGI. Trimming at V came to 7 bases and at J to 2 bases, leaving 6 bases not matched to a gene. The CDR3 here is CASISGQANTGELFF. For the CDR3, the DNA is TGTGCCAGCATCTCGGGACAGGCTAACACCGGGGAGCTGTTTTTT.

The chain combines TRBV19 with TRBJ1-5; D unresolved. The CDR3 sequence is 13 residues long. The germline V gene has CDR1 LNHDA and CDR2 SQIVND (reference sequence). Trimming pared 1 base from V and 3 bases from J, leaving 4 bases between. The DNA of the CDR3 is TGTGCCAGTAGTATAGTCCTCAATCAGCCCCAGCATTTT. Protein: CASSIVLNQPQHF.

As for this clone: Other DNA variants within this sample encode the same CDR3. J is TRBJ1-1 and V is TRBV10-3; 7 positions agree with TRBD1. The CDR3 sequence is 13 residues long. J gave up 0 bases and V 8 bases, and 3 bases lay outside the gene matches. Per germline, CDR1 ENHRY and CDR2 SYGVKD. The CDR3 loop reads CAISGTVNTEAFF. The DNA of the CDR3 is TGTGCCATCTCCGGGACAGTGAACACTGAAGCTTTCTTT.

The V call is TRBV10-3, the J call TRBJ1-1; D is unclear. The V gene's germline CDR1 is ENHRY and CDR2 SYGVKD. There are 14 residues in the CDR3. The ends were cut back, 2 bases at V and 3 bases at J, with 10 bases in the middle. CDR3 sequence: CAISEPTVDTEAFF. For the CDR3, the DNA is TGTGCCATCAGTGAGCCTACCGTGGACACTGAAGCTTTCTTT.

V is TRBV5-1 and J is TRBJ2-1; 9 nucleotides match TRBD2. J was trimmed by 5 bases and V by 9 bases; bases with no gene match: 9. In germline, CDR1 is SGHRS, CDR2 YFSETQ. This CDR3 has 14 residues. In DNA, the CDR3 is TGCGCCACCAGGGGGGCTAGCGGGGACAATGAGCAGTTCTTC. Translated, it gives CATRGASGDNEQFF.

The chain has TRBV5-1 and TRBJ2-7, with 8 bases fitting TRBD1. The CDR3 loop spans 15 amino acids. Trimming removed 3 bases from V and 4 bases from J; junction bases left unmatched: 9. CDR1 and CDR2 (germline): SGHRS, YFSETQ. The CDR3 spells CASSWTWTGLYEQYF. As DNA, the CDR3 is TGCGCCAGCAGCTGGACCTGGACAGGGCTGTACGAGCAGTACTTC.

The gene calls are TRBV18 and TRBJ1-2; possibly TRBD1 for D (6 bases). CDR1 and CDR2 (germline): KGHSH, LQKENI. The ends were cut back, 4 bases at V and 14 bases at J, with 17 bases in the middle. CDR3 length: 12 amino acids. The CDR3 loop reads CASSRNVGARTF. CDR3 sequence (DNA): TGTGCCAGCTCACGAAACGTGGGGGCGAGGACCTTC.

The chain has TRBV27 and TRBJ1-1; maybe TRBD1 (6 bases). The CDR3 is 15 residues long. V gave up 6 bases and J gave up 5 bases, with 19 bases separating them. Germline loops: CDR1 MNHEY, CDR2 SMNVEV (reference sequence). CDR3 bases: TGTGCCAGCAGCCCTTGGGGGGGCGGACGGACTGAAGCTTTCTTT. This sequence encodes CASSPWGGGRTEAFF.

A single count supports this clone. The gene calls are TRBV27 and TRBJ2-7; D possibly corresponds to TRBD2 (5 bases). V lost 5 bases, J lost 7 bases, and 15 bases lay in between. This CDR3 contains 13 residues. Germline CDR1 reads MNHEY; CDR2 reads SMNVEV (reference sequence). This chain's CDR3 is CASSINTRAEQYF. The DNA of the CDR3 is TGTGCCAGCAGTATCAATACTAGGGCAGAGCAGTACTTC.

The chain carries TRBV29-1 and TRBJ2-3; 10 nucleotides align to TRBD2. The CDR3 has 15 amino acids. With 3 bases clipped from V and 6 bases from J, the junction kept 9 bases outside the gene matches. In germline, CDR1 is SQVTM, CDR2 ANQGSEA. The CDR3 sequence: CSVEAAGGWADTQYF. The CDR3 DNA sequence: TGCAGCGTTGAGGCAGCGGGGGGGTGGGCGGATACGCAGTATTTT.

The chain couples TRBV27 to TRBJ2-1; D not resolved. Germline V gene lookup returns CDR1 MNHEY and CDR2 SMNVEV (reference sequence). CDR3 length: 15 residues. V dropped 0 bases and J dropped 8 bases, with 14 bases sitting between them. The CDR3 bases are TGTGCCAGCAGTTTATCGTGGCACTCCTCGGATGAGCAGTTCTTC. This encodes CASSLSWHSSDEQFF.

V usage is TRBV6-1 and J usage is TRBJ1-5; D remains unclear. This CDR3 has 12 amino acids. The V gene's germline CDR1 is MNHNS and CDR2 SASEGT. The V end lost 7 bases, the J end lost 1 base, and 5 bases lay between the germline ends. The CDR3 DNA reads as TGTGCCAGCAAGCTGAGCAATCAGCCCCAGCATTTT. It encodes CASKLSNQPQHF.

The rearrangement links TRBV6-5 to TRBJ2-1; a weak D match, TRBD1 (6 bases). V shed 2 bases and J shed 7 bases, with 18 bases lying between them. The CDR3 is made up of 16 amino acids. The germline V gene has CDR1 MNHEY and CDR2 SVGAGI. CDR3 sequence reads: CASSYRGIGKGNEQFF. CDR3 bases: TGTGCCAGCAGTTACAGGGGGATCGGGAAGGGAAATGAGCAGTTCTTC.

This clone came up a few times. The rearrangement joins TRBV4-1 to TRBJ1-3, with D perhaps matching TRBD1 (6 bases). CDR1 is MGHRA, CDR2 YSYEKL, per germline. The CDR3 has 20 amino acids. V was shortened by 1 base and J by 0 bases, with 22 bases between the two germline ends. The CDR3 nucleotides are TGCGCCAGCAGCCAAGTCTCACTGTGGTACAGGGCCTCCTCTGGAAACACCATATATTTT. Translation gives CASSQVSLWYRASSGNTIYF.

The gene calls are TRBV2 and TRBJ1-5; 9 bases align to TRBD1. CDR3 size: 12 residues. CDR1 is SNHLY, CDR2 FYNNEI, per germline. Germline trimming cut 6 bases from V and 8 bases from J; bases unmatched to any gene: 2. CDR3 in DNA: TGTGCCAGCAGCCGGGACAGGGAGCCCCAGCATTTT. Translating gives CASSRDREPQHF.